This TCR beta chain was observed in a study of patients and donors after allogeneic stem cell transplantation. Using its own MiXCR run on the RT-PCR reads, TCRdb lists one record per CDR3 protein. The table lists around 200,000 distinct CDR3 sequences, 38% of them singletons. Germline V gives CDR1 SGHTA, CDR2 FQGNSA. The V and J ends lost 1 base and 4 bases respectively, with 2 bases between them. The CDR3 loop spans 13 amino acids. The sample consisted of blood, either unsorted or a sorted T cell fraction (not recorded which). The clonotype comes from a human donor who was either an allogeneic HSCT recipient or a stem cell or donor lymphocyte infusion donor (not recorded which). It is not recorded whose cells these are; they may come from a transplant donor. The chain recombines TRBV7-2 with TRBJ1-6; D is ambiguous. The CDR3 reads CASSLVYNSPLHF. In DNA, the CDR3 is TGTGCCAGCAGCTTAGTATATAATTCACCCCTCCACTTT.